The TCR beta chain described here comes from a study of T cells after yellow fever vaccination. Trimming took 1 base from V and 0 from J, leaving 9 bases between them. Per the germline V gene, CDR1 is SGHTS and CDR2 is YDEGEE. This CDR3 contains 15 residues. This clonotype has just a few counts. TCRdb ran MiXCR on the 5' RACE reads and lists one entry per CDR3 protein. The table lists around 300,000 distinct CDR3 sequences, roughly 4.3% of them singletons, with 20% to 25% in the top ten. This sequence originates from a man between 18 and 29 years old who received the YFV17D yellow fever vaccine. The V gene is TRBV5-8, the J gene TRBJ2-3; D may be TRBD1 (6 bases). The sample in question was PBMCs, obtained 5 days after the yellow fever booster vaccination. In nucleotides, the CDR3 is TGTGCCAGCAGCTTGATGGGGGCTAGCACAGATACGCAGTATTTT. Its protein product is CASSLMGASTDTQYF.